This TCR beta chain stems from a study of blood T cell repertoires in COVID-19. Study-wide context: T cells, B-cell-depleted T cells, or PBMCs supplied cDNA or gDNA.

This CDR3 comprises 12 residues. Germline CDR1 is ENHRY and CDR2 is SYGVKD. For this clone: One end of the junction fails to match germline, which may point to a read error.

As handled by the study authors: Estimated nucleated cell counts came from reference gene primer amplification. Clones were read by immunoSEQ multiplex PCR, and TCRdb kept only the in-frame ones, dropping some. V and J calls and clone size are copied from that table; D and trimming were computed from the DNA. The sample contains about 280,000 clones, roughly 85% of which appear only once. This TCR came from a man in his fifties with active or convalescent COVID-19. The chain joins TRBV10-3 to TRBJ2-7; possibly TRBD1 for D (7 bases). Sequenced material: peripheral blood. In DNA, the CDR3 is TGTGCCATCAGTTTGGGGGGCGGGGACAGCCTATTC. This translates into CAISLGGGDSLF.